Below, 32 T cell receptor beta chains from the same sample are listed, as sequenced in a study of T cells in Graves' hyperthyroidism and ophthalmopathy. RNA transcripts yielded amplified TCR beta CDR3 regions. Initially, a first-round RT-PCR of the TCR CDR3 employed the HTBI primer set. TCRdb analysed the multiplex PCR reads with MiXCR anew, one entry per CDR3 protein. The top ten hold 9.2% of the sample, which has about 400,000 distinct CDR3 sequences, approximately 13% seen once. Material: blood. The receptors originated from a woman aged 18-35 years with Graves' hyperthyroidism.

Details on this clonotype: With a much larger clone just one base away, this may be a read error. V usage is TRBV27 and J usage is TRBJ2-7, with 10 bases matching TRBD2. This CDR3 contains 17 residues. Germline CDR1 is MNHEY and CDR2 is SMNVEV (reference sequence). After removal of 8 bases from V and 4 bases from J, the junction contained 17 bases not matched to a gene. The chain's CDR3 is CASPPPASGSRMYEQYF. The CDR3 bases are TGTGCCAGCCCCCCCCCGGCTAGCGGGAGTAGGATGTACGAGCAGTACTTC.

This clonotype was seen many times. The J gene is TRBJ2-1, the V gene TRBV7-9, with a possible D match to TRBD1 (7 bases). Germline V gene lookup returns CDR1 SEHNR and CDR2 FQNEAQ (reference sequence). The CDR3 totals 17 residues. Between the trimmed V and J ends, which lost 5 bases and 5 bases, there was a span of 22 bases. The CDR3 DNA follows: TGTGCCAGCAGCGGAGGGACAGCGCGAAATAACAACAATGAGCAGTTCTTC. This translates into CASSGGTARNNNNEQFF.

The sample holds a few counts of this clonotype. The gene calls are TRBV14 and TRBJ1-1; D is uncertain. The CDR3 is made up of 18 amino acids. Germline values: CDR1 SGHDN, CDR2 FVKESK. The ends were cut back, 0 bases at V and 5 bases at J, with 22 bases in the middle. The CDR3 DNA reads TGTGCCAGCAGCCAAGATGAGGCAGGTTGGAAACGAGATACTGAAGCTTTCTTT. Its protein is CASSQDEAGWKRDTEAFF.

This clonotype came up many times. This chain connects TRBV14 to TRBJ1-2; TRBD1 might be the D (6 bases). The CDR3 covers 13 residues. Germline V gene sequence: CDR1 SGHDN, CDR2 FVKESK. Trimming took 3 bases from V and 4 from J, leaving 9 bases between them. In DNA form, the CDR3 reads TGTGCCAGCAGCCAGCGGGGGGCCTATGGCTACACCTTC. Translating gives CASSQRGAYGYTF. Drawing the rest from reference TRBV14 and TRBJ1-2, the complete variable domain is EAGVTQFPSHSVIEKGQTVTLRCDPISGHDNLYWYRRVMGKEIKFLLHFVKESKQDESGMPNNRFLAERTGGTYSTLKVQPAELEDSGVYFCASSQRGAYGYTFGSGTRLTVV.

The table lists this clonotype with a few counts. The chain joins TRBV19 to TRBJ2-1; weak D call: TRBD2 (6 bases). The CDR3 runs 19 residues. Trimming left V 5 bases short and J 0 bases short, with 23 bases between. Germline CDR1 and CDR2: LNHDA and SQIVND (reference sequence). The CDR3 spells CASSLGGGGAESSYNEQFF. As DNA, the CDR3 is TGTGCCAGTAGTTTAGGCGGAGGCGGGGCAGAAAGCTCCTACAATGAGCAGTTCTTC. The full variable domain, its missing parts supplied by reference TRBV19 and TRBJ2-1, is DGGITQSPKYLFRKEGQNVTLSCEQNLNHDAMYWYRQDPGQGLRLIYYSQIVNDFQKGDIAEGYSVSREKKESFPLTVTSAQKNPTAFYLCASSLGGGGAESSYNEQFFGPGTRLTVL.

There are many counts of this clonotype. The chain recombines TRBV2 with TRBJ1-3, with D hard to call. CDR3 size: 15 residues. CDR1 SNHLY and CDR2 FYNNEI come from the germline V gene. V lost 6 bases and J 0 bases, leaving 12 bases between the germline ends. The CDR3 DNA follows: TGTGCCAGCAGCCGCGAGGTCTCCTCTGGAAACACCATATATTTT. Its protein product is CASSREVSSGNTIYF.

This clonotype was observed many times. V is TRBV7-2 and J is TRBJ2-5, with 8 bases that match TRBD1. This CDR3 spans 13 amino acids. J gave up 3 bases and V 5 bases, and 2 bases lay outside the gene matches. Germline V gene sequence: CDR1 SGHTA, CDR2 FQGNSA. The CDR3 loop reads CASSQDREETQYF. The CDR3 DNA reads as TGTGCCAGCAGCCAGGACAGGGAAGAGACCCAGTACTTC.

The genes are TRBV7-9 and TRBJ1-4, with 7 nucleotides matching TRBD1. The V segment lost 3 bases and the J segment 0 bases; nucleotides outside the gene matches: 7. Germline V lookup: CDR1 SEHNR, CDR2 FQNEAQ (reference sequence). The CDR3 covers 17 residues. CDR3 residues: CASSFGTAPPTNEKLFF. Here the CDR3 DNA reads TGTGCCAGCAGCTTTGGGACAGCTCCTCCAACTAATGAAAAACTGTTTTTT.

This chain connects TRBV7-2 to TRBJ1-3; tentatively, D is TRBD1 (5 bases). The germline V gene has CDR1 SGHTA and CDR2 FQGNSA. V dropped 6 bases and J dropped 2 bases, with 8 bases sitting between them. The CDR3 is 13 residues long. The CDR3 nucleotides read TGTGCCAGCAGACCGGGGGCTGGAAACACCATATATTTT. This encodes CASRPGAGNTIYF.

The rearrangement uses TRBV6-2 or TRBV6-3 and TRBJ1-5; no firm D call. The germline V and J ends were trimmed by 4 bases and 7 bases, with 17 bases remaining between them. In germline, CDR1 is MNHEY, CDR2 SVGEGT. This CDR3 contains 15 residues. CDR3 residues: CASSFLGPRTQPQHF. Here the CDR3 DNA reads TGTGCCAGCAGTTTCCTAGGGCCCCGAACCCAGCCCCAGCATTTT.

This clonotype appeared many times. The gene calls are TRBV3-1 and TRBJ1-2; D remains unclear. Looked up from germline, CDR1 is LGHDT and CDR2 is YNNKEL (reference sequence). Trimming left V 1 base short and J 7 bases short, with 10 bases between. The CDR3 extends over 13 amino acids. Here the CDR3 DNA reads TGTGCCAGCAGCCAAGTTAGGGCATCTGGCTACACCTTC. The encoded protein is CASSQVRASGYTF.

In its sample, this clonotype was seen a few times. The CDR3 nucleotides are TGTGCCACCAGCAGAGATCGTTTCAGAGCTAATGAAAAACTGTTTTTT. This translates into CATSRDRFRANEKLFF. V gene TRBV15 combines with J gene TRBJ1-4; no clear D gene. CDR3 length equals 16 residues. CDR1 is LNHNV and CDR2 is YYDKDF in the germline V gene (reference sequence). Deletions cut 0 bases from V and 3 bases from J, with 11 bases between. The entire variable domain, with the rest obtained from reference TRBV15 and TRBJ1-4, is as follows: DAMVIQNPRYQVTQFGKPVTLSCSQTLNHNVMYWYQQKSSQAPKLLFHYYDKDFNNEADTPDNFQSRRPNTSFCFLDIRSPGLGDTAMYLCATSRDRFRANEKLFFGSGTQLSVL.

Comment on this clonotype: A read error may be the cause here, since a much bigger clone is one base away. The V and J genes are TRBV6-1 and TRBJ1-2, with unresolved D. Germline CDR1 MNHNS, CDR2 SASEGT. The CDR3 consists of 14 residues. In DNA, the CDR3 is TGTGCCAGCGGTGAACCCATCATAATCTATGGCTACACCTTC. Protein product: CASGEPIIIYGYTF.

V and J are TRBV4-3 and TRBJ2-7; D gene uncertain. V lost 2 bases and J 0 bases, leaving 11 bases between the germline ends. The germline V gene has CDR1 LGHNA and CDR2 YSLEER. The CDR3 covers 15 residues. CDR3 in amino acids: CASSQSLGISYEQYF. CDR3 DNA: TGCGCCAGCAGCCAATCGCTGGGCATCTCCTACGAGCAGTACTTC.

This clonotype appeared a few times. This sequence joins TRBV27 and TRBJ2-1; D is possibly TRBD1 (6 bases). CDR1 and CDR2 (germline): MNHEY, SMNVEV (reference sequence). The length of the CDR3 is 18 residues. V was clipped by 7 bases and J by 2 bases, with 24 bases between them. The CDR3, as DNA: TGTGCCAGCAAGATTTTGGGGGCCCGGGACCCGACCTACAATGAGCAGTTCTTC. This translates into CASKILGARDPTYNEQFF.

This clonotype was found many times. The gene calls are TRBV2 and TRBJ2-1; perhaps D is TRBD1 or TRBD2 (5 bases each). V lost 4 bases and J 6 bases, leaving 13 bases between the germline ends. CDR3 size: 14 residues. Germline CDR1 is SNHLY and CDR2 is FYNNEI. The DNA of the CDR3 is TGTGCCAGCAGTGCCCCGGGGCCCTCCAATGAGCAGTTCTTC. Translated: CASSAPGPSNEQFF. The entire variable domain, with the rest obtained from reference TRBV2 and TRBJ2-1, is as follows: EPEVTQTPSHQVTQMGQEVILRCVPISNHLYFYWYRQILGQKVEFLVSFYNNEISEKSEIFDDQFSVERPDGSNFTLKIRSTKLEDSAMYFCASSAPGPSNEQFFGPGTRLTVL.

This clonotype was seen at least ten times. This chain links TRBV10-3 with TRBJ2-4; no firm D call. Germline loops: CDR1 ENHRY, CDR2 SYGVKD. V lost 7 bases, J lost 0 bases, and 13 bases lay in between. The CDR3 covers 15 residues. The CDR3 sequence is CAIIPTKLAKNIQYF. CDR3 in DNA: TGTGCCATCATCCCCACCAAACTAGCCAAAAACATTCAGTACTTC.

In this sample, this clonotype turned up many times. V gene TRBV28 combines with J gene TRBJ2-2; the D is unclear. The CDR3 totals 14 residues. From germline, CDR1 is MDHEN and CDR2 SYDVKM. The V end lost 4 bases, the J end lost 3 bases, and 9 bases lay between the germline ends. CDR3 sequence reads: CASSWAGHTGELFF. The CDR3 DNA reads TGTGCCAGCAGTTGGGCTGGGCACACCGGGGAGCTGTTTTTT. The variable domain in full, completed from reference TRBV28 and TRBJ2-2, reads DVKVTQSSRYLVKRTGEKVFLECVQDMDHENMFWYRQDPGLGLRLIYFSYDVKMKEKGDIPEGYSVSREKKERFSLILESASTNQTSMYLCASSWAGHTGELFFGEGSRLTVL.

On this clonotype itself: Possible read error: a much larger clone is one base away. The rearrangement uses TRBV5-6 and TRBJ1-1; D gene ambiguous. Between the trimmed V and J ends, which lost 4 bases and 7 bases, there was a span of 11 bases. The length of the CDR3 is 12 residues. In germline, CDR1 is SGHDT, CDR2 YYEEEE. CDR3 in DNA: TGTGCCAGCAGCCTGACCGGGTGTGAAGCTTTCTTT. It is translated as CASSLTGCEAFF.

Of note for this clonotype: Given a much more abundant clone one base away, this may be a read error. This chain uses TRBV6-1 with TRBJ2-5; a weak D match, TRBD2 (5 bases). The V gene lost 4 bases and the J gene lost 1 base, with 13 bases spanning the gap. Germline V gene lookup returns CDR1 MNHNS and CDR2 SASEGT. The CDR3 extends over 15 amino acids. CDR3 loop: CASSGRTDCQETQYF. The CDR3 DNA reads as TGTGCCAGCAGTGGAAGGACTGATTGCCAAGAGACCCAGTACTTC.

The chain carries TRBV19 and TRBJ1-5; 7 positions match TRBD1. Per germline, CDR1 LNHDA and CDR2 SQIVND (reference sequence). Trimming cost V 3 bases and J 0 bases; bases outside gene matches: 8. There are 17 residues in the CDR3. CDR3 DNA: TGTGCCAGTAGTATGGGACAGCGGAGCGATAGCAATCAGCCCCAGCATTTT. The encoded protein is CASSMGQRSDSNQPQHF.

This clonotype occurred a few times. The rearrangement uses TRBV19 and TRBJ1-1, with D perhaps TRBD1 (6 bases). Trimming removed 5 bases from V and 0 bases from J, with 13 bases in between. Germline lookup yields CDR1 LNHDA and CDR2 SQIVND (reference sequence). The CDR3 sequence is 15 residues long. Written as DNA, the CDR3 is TGTGCCAGTAGTCCGTTGGACAGAATGAACACTGAAGCTTTCTTT. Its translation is CASSPLDRMNTEAFF.

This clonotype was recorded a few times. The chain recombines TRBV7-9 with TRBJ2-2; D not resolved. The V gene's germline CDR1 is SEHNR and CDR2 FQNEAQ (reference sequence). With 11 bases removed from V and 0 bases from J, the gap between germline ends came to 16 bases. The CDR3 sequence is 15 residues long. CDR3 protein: CAPGPGPTNTGELFF. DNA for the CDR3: TGTGCCCCGGGCCCAGGACCGACGAACACCGGGGAGCTGTTTTTT.

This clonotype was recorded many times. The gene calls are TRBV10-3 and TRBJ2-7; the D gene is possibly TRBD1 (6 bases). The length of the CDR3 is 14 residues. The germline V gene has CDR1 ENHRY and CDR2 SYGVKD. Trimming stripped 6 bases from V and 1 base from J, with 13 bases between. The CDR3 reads CAISRSTGSYEQYF. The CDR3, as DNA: TGTGCCATCAGCCGATCGACAGGATCCTACGAGCAGTACTTC.

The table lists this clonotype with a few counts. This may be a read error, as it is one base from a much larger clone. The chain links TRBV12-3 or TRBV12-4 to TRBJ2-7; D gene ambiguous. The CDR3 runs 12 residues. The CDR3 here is CASSLHQAEPYF. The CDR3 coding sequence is TGTGCCAGCAGTTTGCACCAGGCCGAGCCGTACTTC.

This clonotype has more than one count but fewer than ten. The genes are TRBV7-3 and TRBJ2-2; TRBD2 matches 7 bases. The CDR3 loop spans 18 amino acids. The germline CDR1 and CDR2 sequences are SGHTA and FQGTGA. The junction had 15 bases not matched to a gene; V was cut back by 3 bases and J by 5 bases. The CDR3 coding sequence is TGTGCCAGCAGCTTGAGGGGTAGCGGGCGCTCGGAGACCGGGGAGCTGTTTTTT. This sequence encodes CASSLRGSGRSETGELFF.

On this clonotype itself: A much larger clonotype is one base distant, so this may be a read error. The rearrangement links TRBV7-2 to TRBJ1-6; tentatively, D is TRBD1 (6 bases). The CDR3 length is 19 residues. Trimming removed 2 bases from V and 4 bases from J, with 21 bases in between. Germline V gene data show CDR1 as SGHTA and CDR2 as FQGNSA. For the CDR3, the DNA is TGTGCCAGCAGCTTATCTCCGGGGGCAGTCGATATATATAATTCACCCCTCCACTTT. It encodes CASSLSPGAVDIYNSPLHF.

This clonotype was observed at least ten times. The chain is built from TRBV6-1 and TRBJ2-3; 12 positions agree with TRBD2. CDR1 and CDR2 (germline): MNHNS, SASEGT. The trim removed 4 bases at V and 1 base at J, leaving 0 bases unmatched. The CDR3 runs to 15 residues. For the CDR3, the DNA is TGTGCCAGCAGTGGACTAGCGGGGGGCACAGATACGCAGTATTTT. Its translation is CASSGLAGGTDTQYF.

In DNA form, the CDR3 reads TGTGCCAGCTCACCGGGGGACAGGCCCTATGGCTACACCTTC. Translating it yields CASSPGDRPYGYTF. This rearrangement joins TRBV18 to TRBJ1-2, with 8 bases lining up with TRBD1. Germline assignment: CDR1 KGHSH and CDR2 LQKENI. The CDR3 length is 14 residues. V trimming: 3 bases; J trimming: 4 bases; junction bases outside the gene matches: 4.

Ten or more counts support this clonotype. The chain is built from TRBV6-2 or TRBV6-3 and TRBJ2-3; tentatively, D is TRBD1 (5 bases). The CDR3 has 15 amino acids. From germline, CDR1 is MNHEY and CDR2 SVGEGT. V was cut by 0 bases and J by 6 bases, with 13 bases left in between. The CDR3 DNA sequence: TGTGCCAGCAGTTACTCGGGGCCCCCGGTTGATACGCAGTATTTT. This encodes CASSYSGPPVDTQYF.

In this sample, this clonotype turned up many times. CDR3 residues: CASSYWTGGFGEQFF. The CDR3, as DNA: TGTGCCAGCAGCTACTGGACAGGGGGCTTTGGTGAGCAGTTCTTC. V and J are TRBV13 and TRBJ2-1; 11 positions match TRBD1. Germline V gene sequence: CDR1 PRHDT, CDR2 FYEKMQ (reference sequence). The V gene end was trimmed by 4 bases and the J gene end by 9 bases; junction bases not matched to a gene: 8. The CDR3 loop spans 15 amino acids.

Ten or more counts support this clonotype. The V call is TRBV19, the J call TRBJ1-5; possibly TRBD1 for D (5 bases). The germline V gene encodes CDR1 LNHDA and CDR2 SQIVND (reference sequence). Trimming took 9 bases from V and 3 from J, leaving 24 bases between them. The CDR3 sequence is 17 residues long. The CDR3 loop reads CASTLSGIGAPNQPQHF. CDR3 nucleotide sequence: TGTGCCAGCACTCTTTCGGGAATCGGGGCCCCCAATCAGCCCCAGCATTTT.